This is a list of T cell receptor beta chains from one sample in a study of control samples from healthy donors and cancer patients. Assay: immunoSEQ multiplex PCR; the TCRdb copy retains only in-frame clones and omits some. The sample includes 170,000 or so clones, roughly 92% of them seen just once. Sequencing was performed on blood. Receptor source: a man in his thirties or forties in good health. Both conserved end residues are part of each CDR3. The order of the fields is clone size, V gene, J gene, CDR3 protein. Size is stated for part of the rows, as once, few or many counts, or as a class when the clone is expanded.

size: .
V: TRBV7-9
J: TRBJ1-1
CDR3: CASSLGGAGKDTEAFF

size: .
V: TRBV10-3
J: TRBJ1-4
CDR3: CASSRVPTNEKLFF

size: .
V: TRBV27
J: TRBJ1-2
CDR3: CASRPTGLANYGYTF

size: .
V: TRBV10-2
J: TRBJ1-5
CDR3: CASSERHQPQHF

size: .
V: TRBV6-5
J: TRBJ2-1
CDR3: CASSYSLQGRNEQFF

size: once
V: TRBV15
J: TRBJ2-3
CDR3: CATSRGDRGRADTQYF

size: .
V: TRBV10-3
J: TRBJ2-5
CDR3: CAIRQGLAGQETQYF

size: .
V: TRBV10-2
J: TRBJ2-1
CDR3: CASSEYTGLAGGKQFF

size: .
V: TRBV5-1
J: TRBJ1-6
CDR3: CASSFGEGKKSSPLHF

size: .
V: TRBV19
J: TRBJ1-5
CDR3: CATGTGGDQPQHF

size: .
V: TRBV27
J: TRBJ2-3
CDR3: CASSTRLAGVTDTQYF

size: .
V: TRBV12-3/TRBV12-4
J: TRBJ1-6
CDR3: CASSLGPASPLHF

size: .
V: TRBV15
J: TRBJ2-7
CDR3: CATSRDVEGSYEQYF

size: .
V: TRBV5-8
J: TRBJ1-1
CDR3: CASSERFYTEAFF

size: .
V: TRBV4-3
J: TRBJ1-1
CDR3: CASSAKVVGGLNTEAFF

size: .
V: TRBV29-1
J: TRBJ2-3
CDR3: CSVARTSGDTSTDTQYF

size: .
V: TRBV18
J: TRBJ2-5
CDR3: CASSPLAGGYQETQYF

size: .
V: TRBV9
J: TRBJ2-7
CDR3: CASSVDNKAYEQYF

size: .
V: TRBV19
J: TRBJ1-2
CDR3: CASRQGARGYTF

size: .
V: TRBV10-2
J: TRBJ2-1
CDR3: CASSSSGGVYEQFF

size: .
V: TRBV2
J: TRBJ2-7
CDR3: CASSLEGAEQYF

size: .
V: TRBV5-1
J: TRBJ1-4
CDR3: CASSFTGRATNEKLFF

size: .
V: TRBV19
J: TRBJ2-5
CDR3: CASSVGQGGQWETQYF

size: .
V: TRBV6-1
J: TRBJ1-5
CDR3: CASSEAISPEPQHF

size: .
V: TRBV3-1/TRBV3-2
J: TRBJ1-2
CDR3: CASSSLRGNYGYTF

size: .
V: TRBV19
J: TRBJ2-3
CDR3: CASSIESRATDTQYF

size: .
V: TRBV6-1
J: TRBJ1-6
CDR3: CASSEARQRNSPLHF

size: .
V: TRBV14
J: TRBJ2-2
CDR3: CASSRGTNTGELFF

size: .
V: TRBV6-6
J: TRBJ2-7
CDR3: CASSYPRAGGPGEQYF

size: .
V: TRBV30
J: TRBJ2-5
CDR3: CAWSVRRGKSETQYF

size: .
V: TRBV10-3
J: TRBJ1-6
CDR3: CAISESMDKSSYNSPLHF

size: .
V: TRBV6-6
J: TRBJ1-6
CDR3: CASSYGQAYNSPLHF

size: .
V: TRBV5-8
J: TRBJ2-3
CDR3: CASSPGDETSTDTQYF

size: .
V: TRBV27
J: TRBJ1-2
CDR3: CASSAQRGSNYGYTF

size: .
V: TRBV6-5
J: TRBJ1-2
CDR3: CATKSPDGNYGYTF

size: .
V: TRBV12-5
J: TRBJ1-1
CDR3: CASGLRENTEAFF

size: .
V: TRBV7-9
J: TRBJ2-3
CDR3: CASSPQGLSTDTQYF

size: .
V: TRBV19
J: TRBJ2-7
CDR3: CASRWGASGSYEQYF

size: once
V: TRBV18
J: TRBJ2-3
CDR3: CASSPFRDQGTDTQYF

size: once
V: TRBV6-2/TRBV6-3
J: TRBJ1-2
CDR3: CASSYGQDGYGYTF

size: .
V: TRBV5-1
J: TRBJ2-2
CDR3: CASSAGGNTGELFF

size: .
V: TRBV24-1
J: TRBJ2-1
CDR3: CATSETDGRASEQFF

size: .
V: TRBV4-2
J: TRBJ1-6
CDR3: CASSQESGRRNSPLHF

size: .
V: TRBV28
J: TRBJ1-2
CDR3: CASSLSGTGTTYGYTF

size: .
V: TRBV29-1
J: TRBJ2-3
CDR3: CSVEPPGDTQYF

size: .
V: TRBV18
J: TRBJ2-7
CDR3: CASSPFQENYEQYF

size: .
V: TRBV5-1
J: TRBJ2-1
CDR3: CASSFSRLGSYNEQFF

size: .
V: TRBV10-3
J: TRBJ2-7
CDR3: CAVGRDSHEQYF

size: .
V: TRBV5-1
J: TRBJ2-1
CDR3: CASSLYRGEWGNEQFF

size: once
V: TRBV28
J: TRBJ2-6
CDR3: CASISASGANVLTF

size: .
V: TRBV11-2
J: TRBJ2-7
CDR3: CASSLRTSPPIYEQYF

size: .
V: TRBV6-2/TRBV6-3
J: TRBJ2-2
CDR3: CASSHPGLAGNTGELFF

size: once
V: TRBV19
J: TRBJ2-3
CDR3: CASSSPGHPGLAGPTDTQYF

size: .
V: TRBV5-1
J: TRBJ1-1
CDR3: CASKNPRENTEAFF